The 27 T cell receptor beta chains below all came from one sample that was sequenced in a study of blood T cell repertoires in COVID-19. Method: immunoSEQ multiplex PCR; TCRdb's copy keeps in-frame clones and lacks some. The data contain under 200,000 clones, about 86% of them singletons. What was sequenced was peripheral blood. The receptor set was obtained from a human donor with acute or convalescent COVID-19. The donor label of this sample is uncertain.

CDR3 sequence: CASSSHQQGSGVYEQYF. The CDR3, as DNA: TGTGCCAGCAGCTCTCACCAACAGGGCTCCGGAGTCTACGAGCAGTACTTC. This rearrangement joins TRBV11-2 to TRBJ2-7, with D possibly TRBD1 on 6 matching bases. CDR3 length: 17 amino acids. In germline, CDR1 is SGHAT, CDR2 FQNNGV. Between the trimmed V and J ends, which lost 4 bases and 3 bases, there was a span of 22 bases.

V is TRBV6-5 and J is TRBJ1-5; D is uncertain. Per germline, CDR1 MNHEY and CDR2 SVGAGI. The CDR3 loop spans 14 amino acids. With 2 bases removed from V and 6 bases from J, the gap between germline ends came to 11 bases. CDR3 residues: CASSYREGSQPQHF. In nucleotides, the CDR3 is TGTGCCAGCAGTTACAGGGAGGGAAGTCAGCCCCAGCATTTT.

V and J are TRBV5-1 and TRBJ1-2; D unclear. CDR1 and CDR2 from the germline V gene are SGHRS and YFSETQ. Trimming removed 0 bases at V and 6 bases at J, with 12 bases between. This CDR3 region has 14 residues. CDR3 residues: CASSLEAGLDGYTF. CDR3 sequence (DNA): TGCGCCAGCAGCTTGGAGGCGGGTCTGGATGGCTACACCTTC.

The chain is built from TRBV6-5 and TRBJ1-1; D call uncertain. Trimming shortened V by 5 bases and J by 10 bases, and 14 bases separated the two germline ends. Per germline, CDR1 MNHEY and CDR2 SVGAGI. The CDR3 is made up of 12 amino acids. This CDR3 reads CASSRAGDAAFF. The CDR3 DNA reads TGTGCCAGCAGTCGGGCCGGGGATGCAGCTTTCTTT.

This chain joins TRBV6-1 and TRBJ1-5; the D gene is possibly TRBD1 (5 bases). CDR3 length equals 15 residues. Germline V gene data show CDR1 as MNHNS and CDR2 as SASEGT. Trimming removed 0 bases at V and 6 bases at J, with 12 bases between. The CDR3 loop is CASSEAGRVGQPQHF. In DNA form, the CDR3 reads TGTGCCAGCAGTGAAGCGGGCAGGGTGGGTCAGCCCCAGCATTTT.

V usage is TRBV15 and J usage is TRBJ1-3, with D unclear. The CDR3 is 15 amino acids. Germline V CDR1 and CDR2: LNHNV, YYDKDF (reference sequence). Deletions cut 0 bases from V and 0 bases from J, with 6 bases between. The CDR3 here is CATSRDGVSGNTIYF. CDR3 coding DNA: TGTGCCACCAGCAGAGATGGAGTCTCTGGAAACACCATATATTTT.

The chain recombines TRBV3-1 (or the pseudogene TRBV3-2) with TRBJ1-4; the D gene is possibly TRBD1 (5 bases). V was shortened by 2 bases and J by 8 bases, with 12 bases between the two germline ends. This CDR3 region has 14 residues. Germline values: CDR1 LGHDT, CDR2 YNNKEL (reference sequence). The CDR3, as DNA: TGTGCCAGCAGCCAACTAGGGGAGGAAGAAAAACTGTTTTTT. Translating gives CASSQLGEEEKLFF.

This chain connects TRBV27 to TRBJ2-6, with a possible D match to TRBD1 (6 bases). CDR1 and CDR2 (germline): MNHEY, SMNVEV (reference sequence). The CDR3 has 15 amino acids. The V end was cut by 6 bases, the J end by 2 bases, with 11 bases between. This chain's CDR3 is CASRSNRAGANVLTF. CDR3 nucleotides: TGTGCCAGCAGATCTAACAGGGCTGGGGCCAACGTCCTGACTTTC.

The chain carries TRBV19 and TRBJ2-1, with 7 bases aligning to TRBD2. The V gene end was trimmed by 5 bases and the J gene end by 3 bases; junction bases not matched to a gene: 1. CDR1 is LNHDA and CDR2 is SQIVND in the germline V gene (reference sequence). The CDR3 runs to 13 residues. CDR3 region: CASSASGYNEQFF. CDR3 nucleotides: TGTGCCAGTAGTGCTAGCGGCTACAATGAGCAGTTCTTC. The full variable domain, completed using reference TRBV19 and TRBJ2-1, is DGGITQSPKYLFRKEGQNVTLSCEQNLNHDAMYWYRQDPGQGLRLIYYSQIVNDFQKGDIAEGYSVSREKKESFPLTVTSAQKNPTAFYLCASSASGYNEQFFGPGTRLTVL.

The chain combines TRBV29-1 with TRBJ1-4, with D tentatively TRBD1 (6 bases). This CDR3 is built from 13 residues. In germline, CDR1 is SQVTM, CDR2 ANQGSEA. Trimming took 1 base from V and 8 from J, leaving 11 bases between them. Here the CDR3 reads CSVEAGDGEKLFF. The CDR3 nucleotides read TGCAGCGTTGAAGCAGGGGACGGAGAAAAACTGTTTTTT.

As DNA, the CDR3 is TGCAGCGCCCGGGAAGCAGGAAACACCATATATTTT. The encoded protein is CSAREAGNTIYF. The genes are TRBV29-1 and TRBJ1-3; D remains unclear. Germline CDR1 and CDR2: SQVTM and ANQGSEA. This CDR3 has 12 residues. Trimming pared 7 bases from V and 4 bases from J, leaving 11 bases between.

The V call is TRBV2, the J call TRBJ1-6, with 10 bases that match TRBD1. CDR3 length: 14 amino acids. The germline V gene has CDR1 SNHLY and CDR2 FYNNEI. After removal of 7 bases from V and 8 bases from J, the junction contained 5 bases not matched to a gene. CDR3 in DNA: TGTGCCAGCAATTCGGACAGGGGGGATTCACCCCTCCACTTT. Its protein is CASNSDRGDSPLHF.

This rearrangement joins TRBV19 to TRBJ1-4, with TRBD1 identical over 12 bases. This CDR3 has 19 residues. Germline V gene lookup returns CDR1 LNHDA and CDR2 SQIVND (reference sequence). V was clipped by 4 bases and J by 8 bases; unmatched bases: 17. The CDR3 bases are TGTGCCAGTAGTAAGGGGACAGGGGGCGCCCGGGTCGTAGGAGAAAAACTGTTTTTT. Translated, it gives CASSKGTGGARVVGEKLFF.

V and J are TRBV19 and TRBJ2-5; TRBD2 is a possible D gene (6 bases). Germline loops: CDR1 LNHDA, CDR2 SQIVND (reference sequence). Trimming left V 4 bases short and J 2 bases short, with 11 bases between. The CDR3 extends over 14 amino acids. The CDR3 region has the DNA TGTGCCAGTAGTAGGCTGGGGGGTCAAGAGACCCAGTACTTC. Translating gives CASSRLGGQETQYF.

J is TRBJ2-3 and V is TRBV3-1 (or the pseudogene TRBV3-2), with D possibly TRBD2 on 6 matching bases. Germline-derived CDR1 and CDR2 are LGHDT and YNNKEL (reference sequence). Trimming removed 1 base at V and 5 bases at J, with 16 bases between. The CDR3 length is 16 residues. The CDR3 nucleotides read TGTGCCAGCAGCCAAGTTGGGGGGAGCTTCGTAGATACGCAGTATTTT. Its translation: CASSQVGGSFVDTQYF.

The chain is built from TRBV28 and TRBJ1-2; D is undetermined. CDR3 size: 11 residues. Looked up from germline, CDR1 is MDHEN and CDR2 is SYDVKM. CDR3 region: CAIDTNYGYTF. CDR3 nucleotides: TGTGCAATCGACACCAACTATGGCTACACCTTC.

The rearrangement joins TRBV2 to TRBJ2-1; D not certain. Deletions cut 1 base from V and 6 bases from J, with 7 bases between. CDR1 and CDR2 (germline): SNHLY, FYNNEI. CDR3 size: 13 residues. The CDR3 nucleotides are TGTGCCAGCAGTGAAGGGCTTATCAATGAGCAGTTCTTC. It translates to CASSEGLINEQFF.

This chain joins TRBV11-2 and TRBJ2-1, with 9 bases aligning to TRBD2. The J segment lost 7 bases and the V segment lost 4 bases, leaving 8 bases of the junction unmatched. CDR1 SGHAT and CDR2 FQNNGV come from the germline V gene. The CDR3 has 15 amino acids. The CDR3 bases are TGTGCCAGCAGCTCGGGGCTAGCGGGGAGTAATGAGCAGTTCTTC. It codes for CASSSGLAGSNEQFF.

CDR3 sequence (DNA): TGCAGTGTCGCAGCGGCCGACGAGCAGTACTTC. Its protein is CSVAAADEQYF. This chain connects TRBV20-1 to TRBJ2-7, with D perhaps matching TRBD2 (5 bases). The V and J ends lost 7 bases and 5 bases respectively, with 12 bases between them. Germline CDR1 and CDR2: DFQATT and SNEGSKA (reference sequence). This CDR3 comprises 11 residues.

The V call is TRBV5-6, the J call TRBJ2-3; 9 nucleotides match TRBD2. Germline V gene lookup returns CDR1 SGHDT and CDR2 YYEEEE. V lost 0 bases and J lost 5; bases outside the gene matches: 1. The CDR3 runs 14 residues. DNA of the CDR3: TGTGCCAGCAGCTTGGGGACTAGCGTAGATACGCAGTATTTT. Amino acids: CASSLGTSVDTQYF.

V usage is TRBV19 and J usage is TRBJ2-2, with D tentatively TRBD2 (5 bases). Germline V gene data show CDR1 as LNHDA and CDR2 as SQIVND (reference sequence). CDR3 length: 15 amino acids. The V and J ends lost 3 bases and 6 bases respectively, with 14 bases between them. The CDR3 DNA follows: TGTGCCAGTAGTATTGATGCTAGCAGGTCCGGGGAGCTGTTTTTT. This gives the protein CASSIDASRSGELFF. Together with reference TRBV19 and TRBJ2-2, the CDR3 gives the full variable domain: DGGITQSPKYLFRKEGQNVTLSCEQNLNHDAMYWYRQDPGQGLRLIYYSQIVNDFQKGDIAEGYSVSREKKESFPLTVTSAQKNPTAFYLCASSIDASRSGELFFGEGSRLTVL.

The chain carries TRBV5-1 and TRBJ2-7, with a possible D match to TRBD1 (6 bases). The CDR3 is made up of 15 amino acids. Trimming took off 4 bases at V and 2 bases at J, with 16 bases between the two ends. Germline CDR1 reads SGHRS; CDR2 reads YFSETQ. CDR3 DNA sequence: TGCGCCAGCAGCGAACAGGGTCCCCCGACCTACGAGCAGTACTTC. Its translation is CASSEQGPPTYEQYF. Together with reference TRBV5-1 and TRBJ2-7, the CDR3 gives the full variable domain: KAGVTQTPRYLIKTRGQQVTLSCSPISGHRSVSWYQQTPGQGLQFLFEYFSETQRNKGNFPGRFSGRQFSNSRSEMNVSTLELGDSALYLCASSEQGPPTYEQYFGPGTRLTVT.

The chain combines TRBV20-1 with TRBJ1-1; D is unresolved. The CDR3 totals 11 residues. Trimming removed 6 bases from V and 1 base from J, with 6 bases in between. Germline V gives CDR1 DFQATT, CDR2 SNEGSKA (reference sequence). CDR3 residues: CSAGRNTEAFF. The CDR3 nucleotides are TGCAGTGCGGGGAGGAACACTGAAGCTTTCTTT.

V and J are TRBV19 and TRBJ1-5, with 7 bases identical to TRBD1. Germline V gene lookup returns CDR1 LNHDA and CDR2 SQIVND (reference sequence). The CDR3 totals 19 residues. The ends lost 0 bases at V and 2 bases at J; junction bases unmatched: 13. CDR3: CASSIDPTTGTFGNQPQHF. The CDR3 DNA reads TGTGCCAGTAGTATAGATCCAACGACAGGGACATTCGGCAATCAGCCCCAGCATTTT.

This clone was recorded once. The chain combines TRBV6-6 with TRBJ2-7; weak D call: TRBD1 (5 bases). The germline V and J ends were trimmed by 7 bases and 5 bases, with 21 bases remaining between them. This CDR3 contains 15 residues. CDR1 and CDR2 (germline): MNHNY, SVGAGI (reference sequence). CDR3 sequence: CASNSPDTLHHEQYF. The CDR3 coding sequence is TGTGCCAGCAACAGCCCGGACACACTCCACCACGAGCAGTACTTC.

The V call is TRBV6-5, the J call TRBJ1-6; 9 nucleotides match TRBD1. The CDR3 sequence is 15 residues long. Germline CDR1 reads MNHEY; CDR2 reads SVGAGI. The V and J ends lost 6 bases and 10 bases, in that order; junction bases with no gene match: 10. This chain's CDR3 is CASSDPGQGRSPLHF. In DNA, the CDR3 is TGTGCCAGCAGCGACCCGGGACAGGGACGCTCACCCCTCCACTTT.

The V call is TRBV7-2, the J call TRBJ2-1; 10 nucleotides align to TRBD2. CDR3 size: 18 residues. V shed 2 bases, J shed 0 bases, and the junction held 7 bases outside the gene matches. The V gene's germline CDR1 is SGHTA and CDR2 FQGNSA. The CDR3 reads CASSLRWTSGGSYNEQFF. The CDR3 DNA reads as TGTGCCAGCAGCTTAAGGTGGACTAGCGGAGGCTCCTACAATGAGCAGTTCTTC.